This T cell receptor beta chain was captured by sequencing in a study of radiation and T cells in renal cell carcinoma. TCRdb's table, derived via immunoSEQ multiplex PCR, lists solely in-frame clones and lacks some. The table lists roughly 160,000 clones, less than 90% of them singletons. Time point indicated: blood 4 weeks post-SBRT, at nephrectomy. This sample's treatment: 15 Gy SBRT to primary tumor, nephrectomy 4 weeks later. Nephrectomy followed 15 Gy stereotactic body radiation by 4 weeks. Radiation-treated patients gave blood at baseline, week 2 and week 4. The patient's renal cell carcinoma had clear cell pathology. Germline CDR1 reads SGHNT; CDR2 reads YYREEE (reference sequence). J gave up 2 bases and V 4 bases, and 9 bases lay outside the gene matches. This CDR3 is 18 amino acids long.

The sequencing used blood, collected from a patient whose treatment included radiotherapy and nephrectomy. This TCR came from a woman aged 50 to 60 with renal cell carcinoma. This chain uses TRBV5-4 with TRBJ2-3; 14 bases agree with TRBD2. CDR3 nucleotides: TGTGCCAGCAGCCCAGGACTAGCGGGGGGTCGAGACACAGATACGCAGTATTTT. Residues: CASSPGLAGGRDTDTQYF.